This T cell receptor beta chain comes out of a study of T cell repertoires in cytomegalovirus infection. Whole-study context: CMV infection plus the matching HLA type was flagged by public TCR beta signatures.

Study-wide findings and caveats: CMV carriers having the relevant HLA were flagged by cumulative public TCR beta family frequency. Across the ex vivo response, the dominant clonotypes were HLA-C-restricted CMV-specific TCR beta clonotypes.

Remarks on this clonotype: Antigen: not known.

Each CDR3 protein is one row after TCRdb ran MiXCR on the reads. Counted here are fewer than 700,000 distinct CDR3 sequences, 20% to 25% occurring once; the ten biggest clones make up roughly 8%. Germline V lookup: CDR1 MNHEY, CDR2 SVGEGT. V was shortened by 5 bases and J by 2 bases, with 19 bases between the two germline ends. The CDR3 is 16 residues long. The clonotype comes from a human donor in good health (CMV status not recorded). Some clones in this sample may be carry-over from other donors' samples. The material sequenced was CD8+ T cells from PBMCs. The rearrangement joins TRBV6-2 or TRBV6-3 to TRBJ2-7; D is possibly TRBD2 (7 bases). Written as DNA, the CDR3 is TGTGCCAGCAGTCCCGGCGGGGGCGCCCCCACCTACGAGCAGTACGTC. Amino acids: CASSPGGGAPTYEQYV.